Below, 25 T cell receptor beta chains from the same sample are listed, as sequenced in a study of shared clonotypes between healthy human individuals. The table came from immunoSEQ multiplex PCR; TCRdb's copy has only in-frame clones and leaves some out. The sample includes roughly 1,000,000 clones, roughly 74% of them seen just once. Source material: memory CD4+ T cells from PBMCs. Subset meaning: CD45RA-negative fraction. The source of these receptors is a young man in good health. Some clones in this sample may be carry-over from other donors' samples.

The CDR3 here is CASREPSTVAYEQYF. The DNA of the CDR3 is TGTGCCAGCAGGGAACCATCGACAGTCGCCTACGAGCAGTACTTC. V gene TRBV2 combines with J gene TRBJ2-7, with a possible D match to TRBD1 (5 bases). Germline CDR1 is SNHLY and CDR2 is FYNNEI. The CDR3 contains 15 residues. Trimming left V 6 bases short and J 2 bases short, with 17 bases between.

Comments on this clone: Other DNA sequences within the sample encode an identical CDR3. This rearrangement joins TRBV6-5 to TRBJ1-1; 10 bases are shared with TRBD1. The CDR3 runs to 14 residues. Losses at the gene ends were 2 bases for V and 4 bases for J; bases not matched to a gene: 1. Germline assignment: CDR1 MNHEY and CDR2 SVGAGI. The CDR3 sequence: CASSYRTGGTEAFF. CDR3 nucleotides: TGTGCCAGCAGTTACAGGACAGGGGGCACTGAAGCTTTCTTT.

The CDR3 region has the DNA TGTGCCCGGGCGGAGTACACTGAAGCTTTCTTT. It specifies CARAEYTEAFF. The J gene is TRBJ1-1, the V gene TRBV30, with no clear D. Germline V CDR1 and CDR2: GTSNPN, SVGIG (reference sequence). V lost 8 bases and J lost 3, with 10 bases in between. The CDR3 is made up of 11 amino acids. The complete variable domain, with remaining parts taken from reference TRBV30 and TRBJ1-1, reads SQTIHQWPATLVQPVGSPLSLECTVEGTSNPNLYWYRQAAGRGLQLLFYSVGIGQISSEVPQNLSASRPQDRQFILSSKKLLLSDSGFYLCARAEYTEAFFGQGTRLTVV.

V and J are TRBV28 and TRBJ1-5; TRBD1 might be the D (6 bases). Trimming left V 5 bases short and J 7 bases short, with 18 bases between. The CDR3 sequence is 15 residues long. Germline lookup yields CDR1 MDHEN and CDR2 SYDVKM. CDR3 residues: CASSPGARGRQPQHF. The CDR3 DNA is TGTGCCAGCAGTCCGGGAGCCAGGGGTCGGCAGCCCCAGCATTTT. Drawing the rest from reference TRBV28 and TRBJ1-5, the complete variable domain is DVKVTQSSRYLVKRTGEKVFLECVQDMDHENMFWYRQDPGLGLRLIYFSYDVKMKEKGDIPEGYSVSREKKERFSLILESASTNQTSMYLCASSPGARGRQPQHFGDGTRLSIL.

The chain employs TRBV18 and TRBJ1-2; tentative D call: TRBD1 (6 bases). V shed 4 bases and J shed 6 bases, with 24 bases lying between them. Germline CDR1 reads KGHSH; CDR2 reads LQKENI. The CDR3 spans 17 residues. DNA of the CDR3: TGTGCCAGCTCACTAACGCTCCTCAGACAGGAGGGGAATGGCTACACCTTC. Protein product: CASSLTLLRQEGNGYTF.

Comment on this clone: In the same sample, other DNA sequences code for this CDR3. The genes are TRBV11-2 and TRBJ1-3, with 10 nucleotides matching TRBD1. The CDR3 has 15 amino acids. J was trimmed by 2 bases and V by 5 bases; bases with no gene match: 3. The germline CDR1 and CDR2 sequences are SGHAT and FQNNGV. CDR3 sequence reads: CASSPGTGAGNTIYF. The DNA of the CDR3 is TGTGCCAGCAGCCCGGGGACAGGGGCTGGAAACACCATATATTTT.

This clone was counted once. Because it lacks the conserved phenylalanine or tryptophan at the end, this CDR3 is likely a read error. Because the CDR3's place on the DNA is in doubt, the DNA is left out and the CDR3 is given as listed by TCRdb. The V and J genes are TRBV7-3 and TRBJ1-1. Germline V CDR1 and CDR2: SGHTA, FQGTGA. The CDR3 is made up of 10 amino acids, end residues included. CDR3: CASSLYGRGD.

This chain uses TRBV5-1 with TRBJ1-1; weak D call: TRBD1 (5 bases). Per germline, CDR1 SGHRS and CDR2 YFSETQ. The CDR3 extends over 17 amino acids. The V end was cut by 0 bases, the J end by 0 bases, with 15 bases between. The CDR3 coding sequence is TGCGCCAGCAGCTTGGCCAAAGGAGGGGCTATGAACACTGAAGCTTTCTTT. Its protein product is CASSLAKGGAMNTEAFF.

As DNA, the CDR3 is TGTGCCAGCAGCCGAGGAGGGCTGAACACTGAAGCTTTCTTT. This codes for CASSRGGLNTEAFF. The chain has TRBV27 and TRBJ1-1; D unresolved. This CDR3 has 14 amino acids. Trimming took off 6 bases at V and 0 bases at J, with 11 bases between the two ends. From germline, CDR1 is MNHEY and CDR2 SMNVEV (reference sequence).

This chain links TRBV2 with TRBJ2-1; the match to TRBD1 covers 7 bases. CDR3 length: 16 amino acids. The germline gives CDR1 SNHLY, CDR2 FYNNEI. The V segment lost 4 bases and the J segment 0 bases; nucleotides outside the gene matches: 6. Written as DNA, the CDR3 is TGTGCCAGCAGTGGGGGACAGTTCGGCTCCTACAATGAGCAGTTCTTC. Translation: CASSGGQFGSYNEQFF. The variable domain in full, completed from reference TRBV2 and TRBJ2-1, reads EPEVTQTPSHQVTQMGQEVILRCVPISNHLYFYWYRQILGQKVEFLVSFYNNEISEKSEIFDDQFSVERPDGSNFTLKIRSTKLEDSAMYFCASSGGQFGSYNEQFFGPGTRLTVL.

CDR3 DNA sequence: TGTGCCAGTAGTATCGGGACGGGGGATCAGCCCCAGCATTTT. This encodes CASSIGTGDQPQHF. The V call is TRBV19, the J call TRBJ1-5; perhaps TRBD1 as D (5 bases). The CDR3 has 14 residues. Trimming shortened V by 3 bases and J by 5 bases, and 11 bases separated the two germline ends. Germline V gene sequence: CDR1 LNHDA, CDR2 SQIVND (reference sequence).

This clone appeared a single time. Sequence at one end of the junction differs from germline and may be a read error. The gene calls are TRBV6-1 and TRBJ2-7; D remains unclear. CDR1 is MNHNS, CDR2 SASEGT, per germline. This CDR3 is 11 amino acids long. This CDR3 is CASSEELVAFF. CDR3 coding DNA: TGTGCCAGCAGTGAAGAATTAGTTGCCTTTTTC.

The chain links TRBV30 to TRBJ1-2, with 8 bases identical to TRBD1. The CDR3 extends over 13 amino acids. Unmatched junction bases numbered 7, after V lost 7 bases and J lost 3 bases. CDR1 is GTSNPN and CDR2 is SVGIG in the germline V gene (reference sequence). CDR3 coding DNA: TGTGCCTCGGGACAGGCGCCTTACTATGGCTACACCTTC. It translates to CASGQAPYYGYTF.

The chain uses TRBV7-9 and TRBJ1-3; a possible D gene is TRBD1 (5 bases). The CDR3 consists of 14 residues. Germline V lookup: CDR1 SEHNR, CDR2 FQNEAQ (reference sequence). V lost 8 bases to trimming and J lost 1 base, with 12 bases between them. As DNA, the CDR3 is TGTGCCAGCCCCCTTGGGGCGTCTGGAAACACCATATATTTT. It is translated as CASPLGASGNTIYF.

This clone has more than one count but fewer than ten. The V call is TRBV18, the J call TRBJ2-3; possible D gene TRBD2, 6 bases. Trimming pared 3 bases from V and 6 bases from J, leaving 13 bases between. CDR1 KGHSH and CDR2 LQKENI come from the germline V gene. The CDR3 loop spans 14 amino acids. The CDR3 region is CASSPNTREDTQYF. CDR3 nucleotide sequence: TGTGCCAGCTCACCGAATACTCGGGAGGATACGCAGTATTTT. The full variable domain, in which reference TRBV18 and TRBJ2-3 provide the parts outside the CDR3, is NAGVMQNPRHLVRRRGQEARLRCSPMKGHSHVYWYRQLPEEGLKFMVYLQKENIIDESGMPKERFSAEFPKEGPSILRIQQVVRGDSAAYFCASSPNTREDTQYFGPGTRLTVL.

This clone was observed a single time. The gene calls are TRBV6-5 and TRBJ2-3; D ambiguous. The germline V gene encodes CDR1 MNHEY and CDR2 SVGAGI. The CDR3 loop spans 12 amino acids. Between the trimmed V and J ends, which lost 1 base and 4 bases, there was a span of 3 bases. CDR3 in amino acids: CASSYFPDTQYF. In nucleotides, the CDR3 is TGTGCCAGCAGTTACTTTCCAGATACGCAGTATTTT.

V is TRBV18 and J is TRBJ2-2; the D is unclear. Per germline, CDR1 KGHSH and CDR2 LQKENI. The CDR3 is 14 residues long. V was cut by 2 bases and J by 0 bases, with 4 bases left in between. The CDR3 region is CASSPYTNTGELFF. The CDR3 bases are TGTGCCAGCTCACCATATACGAACACCGGGGAGCTGTTTTTT.

V usage is TRBV7-9 and J usage is TRBJ2-1; D not certain. This CDR3 contains 15 residues. With 2 bases removed from V and 7 bases from J, the gap between germline ends came to 15 bases. Germline CDR1 SEHNR, CDR2 FQNEAQ (reference sequence). The CDR3 DNA follows: TGTGCCAGCAGCTTACTCGGCCCGCTACCTAATGAGCAGTTCTTC. Amino acids: CASSLLGPLPNEQFF.

This sequence joins TRBV7-3 and TRBJ2-1; D gene uncertain. Germline CDR1 is SGHTA and CDR2 is FQGTGA. There are 9 residues in the CDR3. V lost 6 bases and J lost 8, with 2 bases in between. CDR3 coding DNA: TGTGCCAGCAGGGATGAGCAGTTCTTC. Its protein product is CASRDEQFF.

The gene calls are TRBV28 and TRBJ1-4, with 9 bases aligning to TRBD1. The V gene end was trimmed by 6 bases and the J gene end by 0 bases; junction bases not matched to a gene: 8. The CDR3 is made up of 17 amino acids. Germline V gene data show CDR1 as MDHEN and CDR2 as SYDVKM. Written as DNA, the CDR3 is TGTGCCAGCAGCGTCCCGGGACAGGGTGCAACTAATGAAAAACTGTTTTTT. Translating gives CASSVPGQGATNEKLFF.

The chain carries TRBV29-1 and TRBJ2-7; 11 nucleotides agree with TRBD1. The CDR3 length is 15 residues. Germline CDR1 is SQVTM and CDR2 is ANQGSEA. V gave up 6 bases and J gave up 7 bases; unmatched junction bases: 14. The CDR3 nucleotides are TGCAGCGTGCATTCCCCGGGACAGGGGGATGAGGAGCAGTACTTC. It codes for CSVHSPGQGDEEQYF.

The chain joins TRBV5-4 to TRBJ2-7, with 10 bases matching TRBD2. Per germline, CDR1 SGHNT and CDR2 YYREEE (reference sequence). J gave up 3 bases and V 4 bases, and 7 bases lay outside the gene matches. The CDR3 consists of 15 residues. The CDR3 DNA reads as TGTGCCAGCAGCCAGAAGACTAGCGGGTTCTACGAGCAGTACTTC. Protein product: CASSQKTSGFYEQYF. The full variable domain, its missing parts supplied by reference TRBV5-4 and TRBJ2-7, is ETGVTQSPTHLIKTRGQQVTLRCSSQSGHNTVSWYQQALGQGPQFIFQYYREEENGRGNFPPRFSGLQFPNYSSELNVNALELDDSALYLCASSQKTSGFYEQYFGPGTRLTVT.

This clone was seen a handful of times. This chain connects TRBV5-1 to TRBJ1-1; no reliable D call. The CDR3 sequence is 15 residues long. Germline V CDR1 and CDR2: SGHRS, YFSETQ. The ends were cut back, 0 bases at V and 4 bases at J, with 13 bases in the middle. The CDR3 reads CASSLGLGVPTEAFF. The CDR3 region has the DNA TGCGCCAGCAGCTTGGGTCTGGGAGTCCCCACTGAAGCTTTCTTT.

In regard to this clone: This sequence is one base from a far larger clone and is likely a read error. Other DNA sequences of this sample code for an identical CDR3. The rearrangement links TRBV29-1 to TRBJ1-5, with D uncertain. The V end lost 6 bases, the J end lost 2 bases, and 14 bases lay between the germline ends. Germline CDR1 is SQVTM and CDR2 is ANQGSEA. The CDR3 consists of 14 residues. The CDR3 DNA follows: TGCAGCGTGTCGGACGCGTCCGGCAATCAGCCCCAGCATTTT. It is translated as CSVSDASGNQPQHF.

V gene TRBV2 combines with J gene TRBJ2-5; D is unclear. Deletions cut 8 bases from V and 4 bases from J, with 11 bases between. The CDR3 runs to 12 residues. Germline V gene sequence: CDR1 SNHLY, CDR2 FYNNEI. This CDR3 reads CASSYHGETQYF. CDR3 nucleotides: TGTGCCAGCTCCTACCATGGAGAGACCCAGTACTTC. Filled out from reference TRBV2 and TRBJ2-5, the complete variable domain reads EPEVTQTPSHQVTQMGQEVILRCVPISNHLYFYWYRQILGQKVEFLVSFYNNEISEKSEIFDDQFSVERPDGSNFTLKIRSTKLEDSAMYFCASSYHGETQYFGPGTRLLVL.